This T cell receptor beta chain comes out of a study of blood T cells in healthy people across ages. Findings and limits, study-wide: A conclusive naive versus antigen-experienced comparison was prevented by the unsorted PBMCs. Whereas aged donors had fewer naive CD4+ cells, long-lived donors had more of them and higher diversity.

Alongside a J-beta primer mix, a sample-barcoded 5' primer served in a second PCR lasting 7 to 11 cycles. Each cDNA molecule was tagged by a template-switch adaptor with 12 random nucleotides. Each CDR3 protein is one row after TCRdb ran MiXCR on the 5' RACE reads. The sample includes about 1.6 million distinct CDR3 sequences, around 36% of them seen just once. CDR3 length equals 13 residues. The germline CDR1 and CDR2 sequences are DFQATT and SNEGSKA (reference sequence). V shed 2 bases, J shed 5 bases, and the junction held 5 bases outside the gene matches. This clonotype has only a few counts. The target antigen is unknown.

Sequenced: blood. The TCR originated in a woman aged 30 to 39 in good health. The chain employs TRBV20-1 and TRBJ1-2, with 7 positions matching TRBD1. The CDR3 nucleotides read TGCAGTGCTAGACCACCGGGACAGTATGGCTACACCTTC. Its translation is CSARPPGQYGYTF.